Listed below are T cell receptor beta chains from one sample, sequenced in a study of identical twins. MiXCR was run by TCRdb on the 5' RACE reads, yielding one entry per CDR3 protein. The repertoire includes around 510,000 distinct CDR3 sequences, roughly an eighth of them detected once, and approximately 1% sits in the top ten. This sample was also put to use in a study of yellow fever vaccine responses in identical twins.

The sequenced material came from CD4+ T cells sorted from blood. Every receptor here comes from a woman aged 18-29 years in good health. Each CDR3 is given with its conserved first and last residue. A D gene is named only where the DNA matches it firmly. Only some rows state a clone size, as once, few, many or a class for expanded clones.

d_call	clone_size	v_call	j_call	cdr3_nt	cdr3_aa
.	.	TRBV2	TRBJ2-2	TGTGCCAGCTTTCCCGGGCGGCAGCACACCGGGGAGCTGTTTTTT	CASFPGRQHTGELFF
TRBD2	few	TRBV11-2	TRBJ2-5	TGTGCCAGCAGTCGCGACGGGAGGGCCCCAGAGACCCAGTACTTC	CASSRDGRAPETQYF
.	.	TRBV2	TRBJ2-5	TGTGCCAGCAGTGAAGCGCAGGGTTTGGGAGAGACCCAGTACTTC	CASSEAQGLGETQYF
.	.	TRBV7-8	TRBJ2-7	TGTGCCAGCAAGAACGCCGCCTCTTACGAGCAGTACTTC	CASKNAASYEQYF
TRBD2	.	TRBV5-1	TRBJ2-7	TGCGCCAGCAGCGACGGGACTAGCGTCGAGCAGTACTTC	CASSDGTSVEQYF
.	.	TRBV6-1	TRBJ1-1	TGTGCCAGCAGTGAAGTAGAAGCTTTCTTT	CASSEVEAFF
TRBD2	.	TRBV7-9	TRBJ2-5	TGTGCCAGCGGGAGGGCGGAGACCCAGTACTTC	CASGRAETQYF
.	.	TRBV10-3	TRBJ2-1	TGTGCCATCAGTGAGGGCACAAGCAATGAGCAGTTCTTC	CAISEGTSNEQFF
.	once	TRBV27	TRBJ2-7	TGTGCCAGCAGTTTTTCAGGGTCCCACGAGCAGTACTTC	CASSFSGSHEQYF
.	few	TRBV7-9	TRBJ2-7	TGTGCCAGCAGCTTATCTAGCCGGGGGTTTGACGAGCAGTACTTC	CASSLSSRGFDEQYF
.	many	TRBV4-1	TRBJ2-3	TGCGCCAGCAGCCAAGTCCCCGGTAGCGCAGATACGCAGTATTTT	CASSQVPGSADTQYF
.	few	TRBV4-3	TRBJ2-2	TGCGCCAGCAGCCTCGTTGGGAGTAAGAGCACCGGGGAGCTGTTTTTT	CASSLVGSKSTGELFF
TRBD2	.	TRBV5-1	TRBJ2-3	TGCGCCAGCAGCCTCCGCCGACTAGCTAGGACAGATACGCAGTATTTT	CASSLRRLARTDTQYF
.	.	TRBV10-3	TRBJ1-1	TGTGCCATCAGTGACGGGGTAGTGTACACTGAAGCTTTCTTT	CAISDGVVYTEAFF
.	few	TRBV5-1	TRBJ2-2	TGCGCCAGCTCGCGGGGACAGAACACCGGGGAGCTGTTTTTT	CASSRGQNTGELFF
TRBD2	few	TRBV5-5	TRBJ2-3	TGTGCCAGCAGCCGTTTAGGAGCGGGGGTACGAGATACGCAGTATTTT	CASSRLGAGVRDTQYF
TRBD1	few	TRBV30	TRBJ2-2	TGTGCCGGGACCGGACAGGGAAACACCGGGGAGCTGTTTTTT	CAGTGQGNTGELFF
.	.	TRBV5-1	TRBJ2-1	TGCGCCAGCAGCTTGGGATCCGGTCAGGTAACCTACAATGAGCAGTTCTTC	CASSLGSGQVTYNEQFF
TRBD1	.	TRBV5-6	TRBJ2-5	TGTGCCAGCAGCACGTGGGACACAGGGGTTGCGCACTTC	CASSTWDTGVAHF
.	many	TRBV6-5	TRBJ1-5	TGTGCCAGCAGTCGACAGTATAGCAATCAGCCCCAGCATTTT	CASSRQYSNQPQHF
.	few	TRBV7-9	TRBJ1-5	TGTGCCAGCAGCTTAGCCGGGGGGGCGGGCAATCAGCCCCAGCATTTT	CASSLAGGAGNQPQHF
TRBD1	few	TRBV5-1	TRBJ2-3	TGCGCCAGCAGCGCCCCGACAGGGGGGAACACAGATACGCAGTATTTT	CASSAPTGGNTDTQYF
TRBD1	many	TRBV12-3/TRBV12-4	TRBJ2-3	TGTGCCAGCAGTTTAACCACACAGGGGTCGCAGTATTTT	CASSLTTQGSQYF
.	few	TRBV5-6	TRBJ1-6	TGTGCCAGCAGCTTGTGGGCGGGTAATTCACCCCTCCACTTT	CASSLWAGNSPLHF
.	.	TRBV11-2	TRBJ2-3	TGTGCCAGCGAACGCCAGCCCCCCGGCACAGATACGCAGTATTTT	CASERQPPGTDTQYF
TRBD1	few	TRBV28	TRBJ1-6	TGTGCCAGCAGTTTAGTAGGACAGGGTAATTCACCCCTCCACTTT	CASSLVGQGNSPLHF
.	few	TRBV15	TRBJ2-6	TGTGCCACCAGCAGAAAACCGGAAAGCCACTCTGGGGCCAACGTCCTGACTTTC	CATSRKPESHSGANVLTF
.	.	TRBV3-1	TRBJ2-3	TGTGCCAGCAGCCATAGAGTCCTAGATACGCAGTATTTT	CASSHRVLDTQYF
TRBD1	few	TRBV15	TRBJ2-2	TGTGCCACCAGCAGGGGACAGGGTGACACCGGGGAGCTGTTTTTT	CATSRGQGDTGELFF
.	.	TRBV3-1	TRBJ1-3	TGTGCCAGCAGCCAAGGGACTAGCTCTGGAAACACCATATATTTT	CASSQGTSSGNTIYF